A selection of T cell receptor beta chains follows, all from one sample in a study of response to subunit inactivated influenza vaccine. TCRdb reanalysed the RT-PCR reads using MiXCR and keeps one entry per CDR3 protein. The table has around 470,000 distinct CDR3 sequences, more than 7% seen once; the top ten hold around 14%. The sequences come from PBMCs from blood, collected roughly 24 months after vaccination. The receptors derive from a man aged 50 to 69 who received an inactivated influenza vaccine. CDR3s include the opening cysteine and the closing phenylalanine or tryptophan. The D gene is left open where the match is weak. Some rows have no size entry. The others give once, few or many, or a class for an expanded clone.

v_gene	d_gene	j_gene	abundance	CDR3nt	CDR3aa
TRBV4-3	NA	TRBJ2-2	NA	TGCGCCAGCAGCCCAGGTGGAGGATTCGTAGGGGAGCTGTTTTTT	CASSPGGGFVGELFF
TRBV28	NA	TRBJ2-3	few	TGTGCCGCCACCCGGACAAGCCTCACAGATACGCAGTATTTT	CAATRTSLTDTQYF
TRBV7-7	TRBD1	TRBJ2-5	NA	TGTGCCAGCAGCTTACTGGGACAGGGAGGGGAGACCCAGTACTTC	CASSLLGQGGETQYF
TRBV7-2	NA	TRBJ1-4	many	TGTGCCAGCAGCTTAGCGGTCGCTTACTCGAATGAAAAACTGTTTTTT	CASSLAVAYSNEKLFF
TRBV30	TRBD1	TRBJ1-2	NA	TGTGCCTGGAGTCTATCTGGACAGGGTCTCGATGGCTACACCTTC	CAWSLSGQGLDGYTF
TRBV12-3/TRBV12-4	NA	TRBJ2-7	many	TGTGCCAGCAGTGGACCGGGAACGTACTACGAGCAGTACTTC	CASSGPGTYYEQYF
TRBV11-2	TRBD2	TRBJ2-1	few	TGTGCCAGCAGCCCCGGACTAGCGGGGGGGAACTCCTACAATGAGCAGTTCTTC	CASSPGLAGGNSYNEQFF
TRBV7-2	NA	TRBJ1-2	many	TGTGCCAGTGTCAGAGGGCAGCGCTTTAACTATGGCTACACCTTC	CASVRGQRFNYGYTF
TRBV14	TRBD2	TRBJ2-1	few	TGTGCCAGCAGCCAAGATTACGCGGGAGTCGGTGACGATGAGCAGTTCTTC	CASSQDYAGVGDDEQFF
TRBV20-1	NA	TRBJ1-5	many	TGCAGTGCTGGGGGACTCTTCGAGGGCAATCAGCCCCAGCATTTT	CSAGGLFEGNQPQHF
TRBV11-2	NA	TRBJ2-1	many	TGTGCCAGCAGCTTAAGGGAGGCGGGGTACAATGAGCAGTTCTTC	CASSLREAGYNEQFF
TRBV20-1	NA	TRBJ2-7	many	TGCAGTGCTAGAGACCCCCCAGGACGGGGGAGTCCCAACGAGCAGTACTTC	CSARDPPGRGSPNEQYF
TRBV7-8	TRBD2	TRBJ2-1	few	TGTGCCAGCAGCTTAGTGGGGGGGGAGTTCGAGCAGCTCTTC	CASSLVGGEFEQLF
TRBV3-1	TRBD2	TRBJ2-1	NA	TGTGCCAGCAGCCCCCTCCGGGGGGGAATTAACAATGAGCAGTTCTTC	CASSPLRGGINNEQFF
TRBV6-5	TRBD1	TRBJ2-7	few	TGTGCCAGCAGTTATCGGACAGGGAAGCCCTACGAGCAGTACTTC	CASSYRTGKPYEQYF
TRBV6-1	NA	TRBJ2-5	few	TGTGCCAGCAGTCCCAGGGACGGTCAAGAGACCCAGTACTTC	CASSPRDGQETQYF
TRBV9	NA	TRBJ2-3	few	TGTGCCAGCAGCGTAGAACTAGCAGGCACAGATACGCAGTATTTT	CASSVELAGTDTQYF
TRBV29-1	TRBD2	TRBJ2-2	many	TGCAGCGTTCCCCCGGGGGCGGGAGGGCCGAACGGGGAGCTGTTTTTT	CSVPPGAGGPNGELFF
TRBV4-2	TRBD1	TRBJ1-1	NA	TGTGCCAGCAGCCAAGGACAGGGGACGAGGATGAACACTGAAGCTTTCTTT	CASSQGQGTRMNTEAFF
TRBV5-1	NA	TRBJ2-2	few	TGCGCCAGCAGACGACAGCAGAACACCGGGGAGCTGTTTTTT	CASRRQQNTGELFF
TRBV5-6	NA	TRBJ2-3	NA	TGTGCCAGCAGCTTGGACCCCGGAGGGGGCACAGATACGCAGTATTTT	CASSLDPGGGTDTQYF
TRBV9	NA	TRBJ2-6	NA	TGTGCCAGCAGCGTTACGGACACCTCTGGGGCCAACGTCCTGACTTTC	CASSVTDTSGANVLTF
TRBV3-1	NA	TRBJ1-6	many	TGTGCCAGCAGCCAAAGATTAGGGCGAACGAATTCACCCCTCCACTTT	CASSQRLGRTNSPLHF
TRBV7-9	TRBD2	TRBJ2-3	NA	TGTGCCAGCAGCTTGGAGACTAGCGGGGGCCTCACAGATACGCAGTATTTT	CASSLETSGGLTDTQYF
TRBV12-3/TRBV12-4	NA	TRBJ2-7	NA	TGTGCCAGCAGTTTAGAAGCGTCGGCGTACGAGCAGTACTTC	CASSLEASAYEQYF
TRBV14	TRBD1	TRBJ1-1	many	TGTGCCAGCAGGGACAGGGGGGCTGAAGCTTTCTTT	CASRDRGAEAFF
TRBV5-1	TRBD1	TRBJ2-1	many	TGCGCCAGCAACCGGGACAGCGCCTACAATGAGCAGTTCTTC	CASNRDSAYNEQFF
TRBV12-3/TRBV12-4	TRBD1	TRBJ1-1	NA	TGTGCCAGCAGCACGGACAGGGACACTGAAGCTTTCTTT	CASSTDRDTEAFF
TRBV7-2	TRBD2	TRBJ2-5	many	TGTGCCAGCAGCTTAGGACCTAGCGGAAGCCAAGAGACCCAGTACTTC	CASSLGPSGSQETQYF
TRBV9	NA	TRBJ2-6	few	TGTGCCAGCAGCGCCCGGAACTCTGGGGCCAACGTCCTGACTTTC	CASSARNSGANVLTF
TRBV5-1	NA	TRBJ2-1	few	TGCGCCAGCAGCCTCCCCTCGGGCGGCACCCGCGATGAGCAGTTCTTC	CASSLPSGGTRDEQFF
TRBV6-1	TRBD1	TRBJ1-2	many	TGTGCCAGCAGCGGTCGACAGGGTCTTGGCTACACCTTC	CASSGRQGLGYTF
TRBV7-2	TRBD1	TRBJ2-5	few	TGTGCCAGCAGCCCCAGGGACAGGTGGCAAGAGACCCAGTACTTC	CASSPRDRWQETQYF
TRBV27	TRBD1	TRBJ2-5	few	TGTGCCAGCAGGACAGGGATGCAGACCCAGTACTTC	CASRTGMQTQYF
TRBV29-1	TRBD2	TRBJ2-7	many	TGCAGCGTTGACGGGGGGAGGTACGAGCAGTACTTC	CSVDGGRYEQYF
TRBV7-2	TRBD2	TRBJ2-5	many	TGTGCCAGCAGCTTAGGGGGACTAGCGGTGGAGACCCAGTACTTC	CASSLGGLAVETQYF
TRBV5-1	TRBD2	TRBJ2-7	NA	TGCGCCAGCAGCCTCACCCTAAAGACTAGCGGGGACTCCTACGAGCAGTACTTC	CASSLTLKTSGDSYEQYF
TRBV11-2	NA	TRBJ2-7	NA	TGTGCCAGCAGCTTGCGGCTTGGGGAAAACGAGCAGTACTTC	CASSLRLGENEQYF
TRBV20-1	NA	TRBJ2-3	few	TGCAGTGCTAGAGGCCGGTATCCGGGCACAGATACGCAGTATTTT	CSARGRYPGTDTQYF
TRBV25-1	NA	TRBJ2-3	few	TGTGCCAGCAGTGACTACCAGTATAGCACAGATACGCAGTATTTT	CASSDYQYSTDTQYF
TRBV7-9	TRBD1	TRBJ2-7	many	TGCGCCAGCAGCTTGGGGACAGTCTCCTACGAGCAGTACTTC	CASSLGTVSYEQYF
TRBV11-1	NA	TRBJ1-6	NA	TGTGCCAGCAGCGAAAGGGACCACTATAATTCACCCCTCCACTTT	CASSERDHYNSPLHF
TRBV20-1	TRBD1	TRBJ1-2	NA	TGCAGTGCTGCCGGACAGGGCGACTATGGCTACACCTTC	CSAAGQGDYGYTF
TRBV28	NA	TRBJ2-7	many	TGTGCCAGCAGTTTTGGCGGTACCTACGAGCAGTACTTC	CASSFGGTYEQYF
TRBV4-1	NA	TRBJ1-2	many	TGCGCCAGCAGCCCGAGTCTTTTCGGGGGGGGCGGTAGGAGCTACACCTTC	CASSPSLFGGGGRSYTF
TRBV30	NA	TRBJ2-5	NA	TGTGCCTGGAGTGGGGGGGCACGGGGTAAAGAGACCCAGTACTTC	CAWSGGARGKETQYF
TRBV28	NA	TRBJ2-2	many	TGTGCCTCTCAACTGGGATTCGGGGAGCTGTTTTTT	CASQLGFGELFF
TRBV29-1	TRBD2	TRBJ2-7	few	TGCAGCGTTGAATTGTTAGCGGGAGGGAACTACGAGCAGTACTTC	CSVELLAGGNYEQYF
TRBV12-3/TRBV12-4	NA	TRBJ1-5	few	TGTGCCAGCACGGGAGCCCGTAGTCAGCCCCAGCATTTT	CASTGARSQPQHF
TRBV12-3/TRBV12-4	NA	TRBJ2-5	few	TGTGCCAGCAGTTTGAGAGGGGCAATTTGGGAGACCCAGTACTTC	CASSLRGAIWETQYF
TRBV6-5	NA	TRBJ1-1	NA	TGTGCCAGCAGTTATTTCGGAGGCGTATCCACTGAAGCTTTCTTT	CASSYFGGVSTEAFF
TRBV9	TRBD1	TRBJ2-7	NA	TGTGCCAGCAGCGTTAACAGGGGATACGAGCAGTACTTC	CASSVNRGYEQYF
TRBV21-1	NA	TRBJ2-1	few	TGTGCCAGCAATCCAGGAGACAGATCGATAAATGAGCAGTTCTTC	CASNPGDRSINEQFF
TRBV20-1	TRBD2	TRBJ2-1	NA	TGCAGTGCCATTGCGGGACTAGCGGGAGGGTACAATGAGCAGTTCTTC	CSAIAGLAGGYNEQFF
TRBV7-2	TRBD1	TRBJ1-5	many	TGTGCCAGCAGCGAACAGGGGAGGCAGCCCCAGCATTTT	CASSEQGRQPQHF